The rows below give T cell receptor beta chains drawn from one sample of a study of response to subunit inactivated influenza vaccine. In TCRdb, the RT-PCR reads were re-called with MiXCR into one record per CDR3 protein. This sample carries about 480,000 distinct CDR3 sequences, 25% of them seen once, and the ten largest clones take around 2%. Specimen: CD4+ T cells sorted from PBMCs, collected roughly 5 days after vaccination. Receptors were obtained from a man between 45 and 60 years old who received an inactivated influenza vaccine. CDR3s include the opening cysteine and the closing phenylalanine or tryptophan. The D gene is left open where the match is weak. Expanded clones are given a class, and other clones once, few, many or no size at all.

d_gene | abundance | j_gene | v_gene | CDR3aa | CDR3nt
NA | few | TRBJ1-5 | TRBV11-2 | CASSLVRGVDNQPQHF | TGTGCCAGCAGCTTAGTGCGGGGGGTTGACAATCAGCCCCAGCATTTT
NA | NA | TRBJ2-3 | TRBV5-6 | CASRVGTDTQYF | TGTGCCAGCAGGGTTGGGACAGATACGCAGTATTTT
NA | few | TRBJ2-7 | TRBV3-1 | CASSQGVSGLHEQYF | TGTGCCAGCAGCCAAGGCGTCTCAGGTTTACACGAGCAGTACTTC
TRBD1 | NA | TRBJ2-2 | TRBV29-1 | CSVTGQATGELFF | TGCAGCGTGACCGGACAGGCCACCGGGGAGCTGTTTTTT
NA | few | TRBJ1-2 | TRBV20-1 | CSAPGSYGYTF | TGCAGTGCCCCCGGCAGTTATGGCTACACCTTC
TRBD2 | NA | TRBJ2-1 | TRBV6-1 | CASILTSGSSGEQFF | TGTGCCAGCATCCTGACTAGCGGGAGTAGCGGTGAGCAGTTCTTC
NA | NA | TRBJ2-3 | TRBV24-1 | CATSDVGLGTDTQYF | TGTGCCACCAGTGATGTCGGATTGGGCACAGATACGCAGTATTTT
NA | NA | TRBJ1-1 | TRBV7-2 | CASSVQQRGTEAFF | TGTGCCAGCTCAGTGCAACAGCGGGGGACTGAAGCTTTCTTT
NA | NA | TRBJ2-5 | TRBV7-2 | CASSPSAARRGETQYF | TGTGCCAGCAGCCCTTCAGCGGCTCGCAGAGGAGAGACCCAGTACTTC
NA | NA | TRBJ2-2 | TRBV15 | CATSRAGGAGETGELFF | TGTGCCACCAGCAGAGCGGGTGGGGCAGGGGAGACCGGGGAGCTGTTTTTT
NA | few | TRBJ1-2 | TRBV6-2/TRBV6-3 | CASSYIRGHGYTF | TGTGCCAGCAGTTACATCCGGGGCCATGGCTACACCTTC
NA | NA | TRBJ2-5 | TRBV12-3/TRBV12-4 | CASSLGGRLSQETQYF | TGTGCCAGCAGTTTAGGGGGCAGGTTGAGTCAAGAGACCCAGTACTTC
NA | once | TRBJ2-2 | TRBV7-2 | CASSFVSTGELFF | TGTGCCAGCAGCTTTGTTAGCACCGGGGAGCTGTTTTTT
NA | few | TRBJ2-1 | TRBV7-2 | CASSFTTASRGNEQFF | TGTGCCAGCAGCTTTACGACAGCCTCTCGGGGTAATGAGCAGTTCTTC
NA | many | TRBJ1-5 | TRBV12-3/TRBV12-4 | CASSLTRNQPQHF | TGTGCCAGCAGTTTAACTCGCAATCAGCCCCAGCATTTT
TRBD1 | few | TRBJ2-7 | TRBV12-3/TRBV12-4 | CASSRRDSSYEQYF | TGTGCCAGCAGTCGACGGGACAGCTCCTACGAGCAGTACTTC
TRBD2 | few | TRBJ2-5 | TRBV7-6 | CASSLGLAGVGETQYF | TGTGCCAGCAGCCTGGGACTAGCGGGGGTGGGAGAGACCCAGTACTTC
TRBD1 | NA | TRBJ1-4 | TRBV20-1 | CSADGDRREKLFF | TGCAGTGCAGATGGGGACAGACGTGAAAAACTGTTTTTT
TRBD1 | NA | TRBJ2-7 | TRBV10-3 | CAISFTGTGKSSYEQYF | TGTGCCATCAGTTTCACGGGGACAGGGAAAAGCTCCTACGAGCAGTACTTC
NA | few | TRBJ1-2 | TRBV29-1 | CSVEPRAGVYGYTF | TGCAGCGTTGAACCTAGGGCAGGGGTCTATGGCTACACCTTC
NA | NA | TRBJ2-1 | TRBV5-6 | CASTKFEGATPYNEQFF | TGTGCCAGCACGAAATTTGAAGGGGCCACCCCATACAATGAGCAGTTCTTC
NA | NA | TRBJ2-7 | TRBV5-5 | CASSLLRGPSYEQYF | TGTGCCAGCAGCTTGTTGCGGGGGCCCTCCTACGAGCAGTACTTC
NA | many | TRBJ1-5 | TRBV3-1 | CASSQFRGNQPQHF | TGTGCCAGCAGCCAATTTAGGGGCAATCAGCCCCAGCATTTT
NA | NA | TRBJ1-6 | TRBV6-2/TRBV6-3 | CASSLRGVNSPIHF | TGTGCCAGCAGTTTGCGGGGGGTGAATTCACCCATCCACTTT
NA | many | TRBJ2-6 | TRBV5-1 | CASSRDQGPGANVLTF | TGCGCCAGCAGCAGAGACCAGGGCCCTGGGGCCAACGTCCTGACTTTC
TRBD2 | NA | TRBJ2-3 | TRBV12-3/TRBV12-4 | CASSLAGLAIDTQYF | TGTGCCAGCAGTTTGGCCGGACTAGCGATAGATACGCAGTATTTT
TRBD1 | NA | TRBJ2-3 | TRBV20-1 | CSGGTGTHTQYF | TGCAGTGGAGGGACAGGGACGCATACGCAGTATTTT
NA | few | TRBJ2-7 | TRBV12-3/TRBV12-4 | CASSLDGTRFDEQYF | TGTGCCAGCAGTTTAGACGGGACACGGTTCGACGAGCAGTACTTC
TRBD1 | few | TRBJ1-1 | TRBV27 | CASSYGQGSTEAFF | TGTGCCAGCAGTTACGGACAGGGTAGTACTGAAGCTTTCTTT
NA | NA | TRBJ1-5 | TRBV7-2 | CASSLVMGGRQPQHF | TGTGCCAGCAGCCTCGTGATGGGGGGCAGGCAGCCCCAGCATTTT
NA | few | TRBJ2-1 | TRBV3-1 | CASSQAGFPYNEQFF | TGTGCCAGCAGCCAAGCGGGATTCCCCTACAATGAGCAGTTCTTC
NA | few | TRBJ2-1 | TRBV6-5 | CASSLRGSGFEEQFF | TGTGCCAGCAGTTTGAGGGGGAGTGGGTTCGAAGAACAGTTCTTC
TRBD2 | NA | TRBJ2-7 | TRBV3-1 | CALSPWTSGGPGSYEQYF | TGTGCCCTCAGCCCTTGGACTAGCGGGGGGCCCGGCTCCTACGAGCAGTACTTC
TRBD2 | NA | TRBJ2-1 | TRBV20-1 | CSASGLAGLASYNEQFF | TGCAGTGCTAGCGGACTAGCGGGACTCGCCTCCTACAATGAGCAGTTCTTC
NA | few | TRBJ2-3 | TRBV29-1 | CSADFGVTDTQYF | TGCAGCGCGGACTTCGGGGTCACAGATACGCAGTATTTT
NA | few | TRBJ2-3 | TRBV4-1 | CASSQRVYAGSTDTQYF | TGCGCCAGCAGCCAACGTGTCTACGCCGGGAGCACAGATACGCAGTATTTT
TRBD2 | NA | TRBJ2-7 | TRBV20-1 | CSVGTSGRISFYEQYF | TGCAGTGTTGGGACTAGCGGGAGAATCTCCTTCTACGAGCAGTACTTC
NA | NA | TRBJ1-3 | TRBV6-5 | CASSSTSGRRGNTIYF | TGTGCCAGCAGTTCTACATCGGGCAGACGGGGAAACACCATATATTTT
NA | NA | TRBJ2-5 | TRBV18 | CASSPPLHQETQYF | TGTGCCAGCTCACCACCCCTCCACCAAGAGACCCAGTACTTC
TRBD2 | few | TRBJ2-1 | TRBV20-1 | CSARDLADHYNEQFF | TGCAGTGCTAGAGATCTAGCGGACCACTACAATGAGCAGTTCTTC
NA | few | TRBJ2-2 | TRBV7-2 | CASSFTSFSTGELFF | TGTGCCAGCAGCTTTACTAGTTTTTCCACCGGGGAGCTGTTTTTT
TRBD1 | NA | TRBJ2-1 | TRBV5-1 | CASSSDPGTGGNEQFF | TGCGCCAGCAGCTCTGATCCCGGGACAGGGGGAAATGAGCAGTTCTTC
TRBD2 | NA | TRBJ2-1 | TRBV3-1 | CASSQGPSGYNEQFF | TGTGCCAGCAGCCAAGGGCCTAGCGGATACAATGAGCAGTTCTTC
NA | NA | TRBJ2-5 | TRBV2 | CASSELRSQYF | TGTGCCAGCAGTGAATTGCGGTCCCAGTACTTC
NA | NA | TRBJ1-6 | TRBV15 | CATRGQDSPLHF | TGTGCCACCAGAGGACAAGATTCACCCCTCCACTTT
NA | NA | TRBJ2-1 | TRBV25-1 | CASSKFNEQFF | TGTGCCAGCAGTAAATTCAATGAGCAGTTCTTC
NA | NA | TRBJ1-6 | TRBV4-3 | CASSPSTQGNSPLHF | TGCGCCAGCAGCCCATCTACCCAGGGAAATTCACCCCTCCACTTT
NA | NA | TRBJ2-7 | TRBV12-3/TRBV12-4 | CASSPQGPEQYF | TGTGCCAGCAGTCCTCAGGGCCCCGAGCAGTACTTC
TRBD1 | NA | TRBJ2-3 | TRBV5-1 | CASSLGQGVADTQYF | TGTGCCAGCAGTTTAGGGCAGGGGGTGGCTGATACGCAGTATTTT
NA | NA | TRBJ2-5 | TRBV7-9 | CASSFTATGETQYF | TGTGCCAGCAGCTTCACGGCTACGGGAGAGACCCAGTACTTC
TRBD2 | many | TRBJ2-1 | TRBV12-3/TRBV12-4 | CASSLSSGGVNNEQFF | TGTGCCAGCAGTCTATCGTCGGGGGGTGTTAACAATGAGCAGTTCTTC
TRBD2 | NA | TRBJ2-4 | TRBV2 | CAFSFSGSGSLTKNIQYF | TGTGCCTTCAGTTTTAGTGGTAGCGGGAGTCTGACCAAAAACATTCAGTACTTC
TRBD1 | NA | TRBJ2-7 | TRBV30 | CAWNRDSGLEQYF | TGTGCCTGGAACCGGGACAGCGGCCTCGAGCAGTACTTC
NA | NA | TRBJ2-2 | TRBV10-3 | CAIRPEGLKLTGELFF | TGTGCCATCAGGCCTGAGGGACTCAAACTTACCGGGGAGCTGTTTTTT
TRBD1 | NA | TRBJ2-6 | TRBV9 | CASGGQELFSGANVLTF | TGTGCCAGCGGGGGACAGGAGTTATTCTCTGGGGCCAACGTCCTGACTTTC
NA | few | TRBJ2-1 | TRBV12-3/TRBV12-4 | CASSPFTAVAYNEQFF | TGTGCCAGCAGTCCCTTTACGGCGGTAGCCTACAATGAGCAGTTCTTC
NA | few | TRBJ2-1 | TRBV5-6 | CASSSWYNEQFF | TGTGCCAGCAGCTCCTGGTACAATGAGCAGTTCTTC
TRBD2 | NA | TRBJ2-5 | TRBV7-9 | CASSLWLAGVYQETQYF | TGTGCCAGCAGCTTGTGGCTAGCGGGAGTCTACCAAGAGACCCAGTACTTC
TRBD1 | few | TRBJ1-2 | TRBV7-2 | CASSLVDRVTLGGYTF | TGTGCCAGCAGCTTAGTGGACAGGGTGACGTTAGGTGGCTACACCTTC
NA | NA | TRBJ2-1 | TRBV19 | CASRPEVAFGGDEQFF | TGTGCCAGCCGCCCTGAGGTGGCCTTCGGGGGCGATGAGCAGTTCTTC